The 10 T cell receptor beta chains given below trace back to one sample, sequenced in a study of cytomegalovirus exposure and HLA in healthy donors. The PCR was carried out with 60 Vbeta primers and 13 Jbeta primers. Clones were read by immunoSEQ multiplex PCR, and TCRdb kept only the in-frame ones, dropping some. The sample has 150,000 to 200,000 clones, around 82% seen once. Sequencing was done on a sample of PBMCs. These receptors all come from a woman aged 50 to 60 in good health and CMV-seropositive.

Here the CDR3 reads CASSAEGAGELFF. CDR3 sequence (DNA): TGTGCCAGCAGCGCCGAGGGGGCCGGGGAGCTGTTTTTT. The chain has TRBV7-3 and TRBJ2-2; D is possibly TRBD1 (6 bases). Trimming removed 5 bases from V and 6 bases from J, with 10 bases in between. Germline values: CDR1 SGHTA, CDR2 FQGTGA. The CDR3 has 13 amino acids.

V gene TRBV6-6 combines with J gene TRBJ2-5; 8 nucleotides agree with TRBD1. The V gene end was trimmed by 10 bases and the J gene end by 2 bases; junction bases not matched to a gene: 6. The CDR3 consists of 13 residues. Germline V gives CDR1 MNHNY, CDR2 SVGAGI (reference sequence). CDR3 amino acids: CATRTGSQETQYF. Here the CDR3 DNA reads TGTGCCACCAGGACAGGGTCTCAAGAGACCCAGTACTTC.

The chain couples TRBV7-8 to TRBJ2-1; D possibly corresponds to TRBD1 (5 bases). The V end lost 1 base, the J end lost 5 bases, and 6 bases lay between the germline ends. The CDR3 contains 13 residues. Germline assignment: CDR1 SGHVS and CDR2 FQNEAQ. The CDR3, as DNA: TGTGCCAGCAGCTTAGGGACACACAATGAGCAGTTCTTC. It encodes CASSLGTHNEQFF. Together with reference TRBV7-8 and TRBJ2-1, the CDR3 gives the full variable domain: GAGVSQSPRYKVAKRGQDVALRCDPISGHVSLFWYQQALGQGPEFLTYFQNEAQLDKSGLPSDRFFAERPEGSVSTLKIQRTQQEDSAVYLCASSLGTHNEQFFGPGTRLTVL.

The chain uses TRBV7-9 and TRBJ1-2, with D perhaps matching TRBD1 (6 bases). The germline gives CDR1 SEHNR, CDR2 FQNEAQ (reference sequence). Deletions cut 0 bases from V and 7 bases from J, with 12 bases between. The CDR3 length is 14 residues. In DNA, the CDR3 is TGTGCCAGCAGCTTAGCGCCAGGGGTAGGTGGCTACACCTTC. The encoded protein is CASSLAPGVGGYTF. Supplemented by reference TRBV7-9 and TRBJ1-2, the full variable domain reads DTGVSQNPRHKITKRGQNVTFRCDPISEHNRLYWYRQTLGQGPEFLTYFQNEAQLEKSRLLSDRFSAERPKGSFSTLEIQRTEQGDSAMYLCASSLAPGVGGYTFGSGTRLTVV.

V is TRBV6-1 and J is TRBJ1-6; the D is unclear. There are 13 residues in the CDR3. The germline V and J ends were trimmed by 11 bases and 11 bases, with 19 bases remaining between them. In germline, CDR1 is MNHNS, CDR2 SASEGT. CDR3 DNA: TGTGCCTTACATAGGGCAGCGACTACACCCCTCCACTTT. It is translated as CALHRAATTPLHF.

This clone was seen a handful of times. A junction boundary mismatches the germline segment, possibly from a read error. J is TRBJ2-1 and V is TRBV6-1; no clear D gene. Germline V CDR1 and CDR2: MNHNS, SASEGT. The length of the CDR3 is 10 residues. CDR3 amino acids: CASKLNGQFF. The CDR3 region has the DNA TGTGCCAGCAAACTAAATGGGCAGTTCTTC.

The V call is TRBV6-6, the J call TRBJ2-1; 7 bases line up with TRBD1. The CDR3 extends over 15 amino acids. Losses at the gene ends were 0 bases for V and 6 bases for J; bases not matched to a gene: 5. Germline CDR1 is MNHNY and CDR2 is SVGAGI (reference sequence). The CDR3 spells CASSYSGRGSNEQFF. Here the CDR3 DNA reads TGTGCCAGCAGTTACTCGGGCAGGGGGAGCAATGAGCAGTTCTTC.

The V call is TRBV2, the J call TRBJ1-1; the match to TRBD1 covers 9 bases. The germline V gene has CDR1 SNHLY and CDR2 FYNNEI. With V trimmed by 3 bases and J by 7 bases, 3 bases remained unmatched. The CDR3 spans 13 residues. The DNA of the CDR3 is TGTGCCAGCAGTGAGGGGACAGGGCTTGAAGCTTTCTTT. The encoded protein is CASSEGTGLEAFF.

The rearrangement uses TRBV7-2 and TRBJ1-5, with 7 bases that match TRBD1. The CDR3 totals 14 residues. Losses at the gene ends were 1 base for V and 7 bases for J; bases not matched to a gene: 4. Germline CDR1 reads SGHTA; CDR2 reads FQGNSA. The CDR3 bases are TGTGCCAGCAGCTTAGACAGGGGCGGGCAGCCCCAGCATTTT. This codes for CASSLDRGGQPQHF.

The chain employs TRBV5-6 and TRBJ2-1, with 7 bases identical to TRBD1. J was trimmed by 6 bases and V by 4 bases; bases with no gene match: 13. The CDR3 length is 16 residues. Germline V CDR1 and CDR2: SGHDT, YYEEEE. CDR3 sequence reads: CASSQTGTEATNEQFF. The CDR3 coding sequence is TGTGCCAGCAGCCAAACCGGGACAGAAGCGACCAATGAGCAGTTCTTC.